Listed below are T cell receptor beta chains from one sample, sequenced in a study of a mutant IDH1 vaccine in newly diagnosed glioma. The antigens these receptors bind are not known. This table comes from immunoSEQ multiplex PCR, and its TCRdb copy is limited to in-frame clones, with some not included. The profile covers some 51,000 clones, with around 80% appearing a single time and 1.8% taken by the ten largest. The sequencing used PBMCs, collected from a glioma patient whose treatment included an IDH1 peptide vaccine. The receptors originated from a woman aged 35 to 49 with glioma. The CDR3 runs from the conserved cysteine through the conserved F or W. The order of the fields is D gene, J gene, clone size, V gene, CDR3 DNA, CDR3 protein. D genes are given only for firm matches. Size tells how often a clone was seen (once, few, many) or the class of an expanded clone, and some rows leave it out.

D: TRBD1; J: TRBJ2-7; size: NA; V: TRBV29-1; DNA: TGCAGCGGACTCAGGGGGTACGAGCAGTACTTC; CDR3: CSGLRGYEQYF
D: NA; J: TRBJ1-6; size: few; V: TRBV19; DNA: TGTGCCAGTAGTGCGAGTAGGGAGGGGAATTCACCCCTCCACTTT; CDR3: CASSASREGNSPLHF
D: NA; J: TRBJ2-7; size: NA; V: TRBV6-5; DNA: TGTGCCAGCAGTTCCCCAGGGCAAGCCTACGAGCAGTACTTC; CDR3: CASSSPGQAYEQYF
D: TRBD1; J: TRBJ1-1; size: NA; V: TRBV5-1; DNA: TGCGCCAGCAGCGGGCGGACAGGGGTGAACACTGAAGCTTTCTTT; CDR3: CASSGRTGVNTEAFF
D: NA; J: TRBJ1-6; size: NA; V: TRBV30; DNA: TGTGCCTGGGCAAGGGGGGTTGATAATTCACCCCTCCACTTT; CDR3: CAWARGVDNSPLHF
D: NA; J: TRBJ1-1; size: few; V: TRBV5-4; DNA: TGTGCCAGCAGCGTAGACTACGGATCCACTGAAGCTTTCTTT; CDR3: CASSVDYGSTEAFF
D: NA; J: TRBJ1-3; size: once; V: TRBV9; DNA: TGTGCCAGCAGCGCCCGGGATCCCAGGGACACCATATATTTT; CDR3: CASSARDPRDTIYF
D: NA; J: TRBJ2-1; size: few; V: TRBV27; DNA: TGTGCCAGCAGTTTGGAGGGTACCTACAATGAGCAGTTCTTC; CDR3: CASSLEGTYNEQFF
D: TRBD2; J: TRBJ2-3; size: NA; V: TRBV7-8; DNA: TGTGCCAGCAGCTACCAACTAGCGGGGGTTGTGTATACGCAGTATTTT; CDR3: CASSYQLAGVVYTQYF
D: NA; J: TRBJ1-2; size: NA; V: TRBV7-2; DNA: TGTGCCAGCAGCTCCTCCCGGGACCATGGCTACACCTTC; CDR3: CASSSSRDHGYTF
D: NA; J: TRBJ1-2; size: NA; V: TRBV19; DNA: TGTGCCAGTAGTAGATACGGGACGCAGAGGGGCTACACCTTC; CDR3: CASSRYGTQRGYTF
D: NA; J: TRBJ1-1; size: NA; V: TRBV4-1; DNA: TGCGCCAGCAGCCAAGGACGACAGGTGGAAGCTTTCTTT; CDR3: CASSQGRQVEAFF
D: NA; J: TRBJ1-3; size: NA; V: TRBV10-3; DNA: TGTGCCATCAGTGAAGTAAACACCATATATTTT; CDR3: CAISEVNTIYF